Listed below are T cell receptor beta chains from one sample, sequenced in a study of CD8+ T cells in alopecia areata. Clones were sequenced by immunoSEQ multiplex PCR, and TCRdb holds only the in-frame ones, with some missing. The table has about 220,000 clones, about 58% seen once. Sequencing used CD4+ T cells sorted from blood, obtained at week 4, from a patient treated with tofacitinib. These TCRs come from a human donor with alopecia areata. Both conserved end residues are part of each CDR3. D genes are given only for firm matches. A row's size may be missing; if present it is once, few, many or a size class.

CDR3 protein: CASSSPDSTSGANVLTF
CDR3 DNA: TGTGCCAGCAGCTCCCCGGACAGTACCTCTGGGGCCAACGTCCTGACTTTC
V gene: TRBV7-3
J gene: TRBJ2-6
clone size: .
D gene: .

CDR3 protein: CASSQDSPRGGGQGLTDTQYF
CDR3 DNA: TGTGCCAGCAGCCAAGATTCGCCGAGAGGGGGGGGCCAGGGTCTCACAGATACGCAGTATTTT
V gene: TRBV4-2
J gene: TRBJ2-3
clone size: .
D gene: .

CDR3 protein: CASSADFRQETQYF
CDR3 DNA: TGTGCCAGCAGTGCCGATTTTAGGCAAGAGACCCAGTACTTC
V gene: TRBV6-1
J gene: TRBJ2-5
clone size: .
D gene: .

CDR3 protein: CAWSTRGRSNQPQHF
CDR3 DNA: TGTGCCTGGAGCACCAGGGGAAGAAGCAATCAGCCCCAGCATTTT
V gene: TRBV30
J gene: TRBJ1-5
clone size: .
D gene: .

CDR3 protein: CASSSTPPGGQKQNIQYF
CDR3 DNA: TGTGCCAGCAGCTCGACTCCCCCGGGGGGACAGAAACAAAACATTCAGTACTTC
V gene: TRBV7-2
J gene: TRBJ2-4
clone size: medium-sized
D gene: .

CDR3 protein: CSVEDRAPGTQYF
CDR3 DNA: TGCAGCGTTGAAGACAGGGCGCCGGGGACCCAGTACTTC
V gene: TRBV29-1
J gene: TRBJ2-5
clone size: .
D gene: .

CDR3 protein: CASSVSADTQYF
CDR3 DNA: TGTGCCAGCAGCGTAAGCGCAGATACGCAGTATTTT
V gene: TRBV9
J gene: TRBJ2-3
clone size: .
D gene: .

CDR3 protein: CASSQQGFPGELFF
CDR3 DNA: TGCGCCAGCAGCCAACAGGGGTTCCCCGGGGAGCTGTTTTTT
V gene: TRBV4-3
J gene: TRBJ2-2
clone size: .
D gene: .

CDR3 protein: CASSSQQGGLEDEKLFF
CDR3 DNA: TGTGCCAGCAGCTCCCAACAGGGGGGACTTGAGGATGAAAAACTGTTTTTT
V gene: TRBV5-6
J gene: TRBJ1-4
clone size: .
D gene: TRBD1

CDR3 protein: CASTVTGDQPQHF
CDR3 DNA: TGTGCCAGCACCGTTACAGGGGACCAGCCCCAGCATTTT
V gene: TRBV2
J gene: TRBJ1-5
clone size: few
D gene: TRBD1

CDR3 protein: CSVPAGGWSYNEQFF
CDR3 DNA: TGCAGCGTCCCCGCGGGGGGGTGGTCCTACAATGAGCAGTTCTTC
V gene: TRBV29-1
J gene: TRBJ2-1
clone size: few
D gene: TRBD2

CDR3 protein: CAWSTGQGDNQPQHF
CDR3 DNA: TGTGCCTGGAGTACGGGACAGGGAGATAATCAGCCCCAGCATTTT
V gene: TRBV30
J gene: TRBJ1-5
clone size: .
D gene: TRBD1

CDR3 protein: CSVEGQEDSGYTF
CDR3 DNA: TGCAGCGTTGAGGGACAGGAAGATTCTGGCTACACCTTC
V gene: TRBV29-1
J gene: TRBJ1-2
clone size: few
D gene: TRBD1

CDR3 protein: CASSQDGQASEQYF
CDR3 DNA: TGTGCCAGCAGCCAAGATGGGCAGGCCTCCGAGCAGTACTTC
V gene: TRBV14
J gene: TRBJ2-7
clone size: .
D gene: .

CDR3 protein: CSVEILAVAKNIQYF
CDR3 DNA: TGCAGCGTTGAGATACTAGCAGTAGCCAAAAACATTCAGTACTTC
V gene: TRBV29-1
J gene: TRBJ2-4
clone size: few
D gene: .

CDR3 protein: CASSQVQNEQFF
CDR3 DNA: TGCGCCAGCAGCCAAGTGCAGAATGAGCAGTTCTTC
V gene: TRBV4-3
J gene: TRBJ2-1
clone size: .
D gene: .

CDR3 protein: CSVGGRMNTEAFF
CDR3 DNA: TGCAGCGTGGGCGGCAGGATGAACACTGAAGCTTTCTTT
V gene: TRBV29-1
J gene: TRBJ1-1
clone size: .
D gene: .

CDR3 protein: CASTQRGNSYEQYF
CDR3 DNA: TGTGCCAGTACCCAAAGGGGCAACTCCTACGAGCAGTACTTC
V gene: TRBV19
J gene: TRBJ2-7
clone size: few
D gene: .

CDR3 protein: CASSLSGFYNEQFF
CDR3 DNA: TGCGCCAGCAGCTTGTCAGGGTTCTACAATGAGCAGTTCTTC
V gene: TRBV5-1
J gene: TRBJ2-1
clone size: .
D gene: .

CDR3 protein: CASSLLKLAGTGKNIQYF
CDR3 DNA: TGTGCCAGCAGTTTATTAAAACTAGCGGGGACCGGGAAAAACATTCAGTACTTC
V gene: TRBV28
J gene: TRBJ2-4
clone size: few
D gene: TRBD2

CDR3 protein: CASSLQGGFSTDTQYF
CDR3 DNA: TGTGCCAGCAGTTTACAAGGGGGATTTAGCACAGATACGCAGTATTTT
V gene: TRBV27
J gene: TRBJ2-3
clone size: .
D gene: .

CDR3 protein: CASSLSDRVQPQHF
CDR3 DNA: TGTGCCAGCAGTTTATCCGACAGGGTTCAGCCCCAGCATTTT
V gene: TRBV27
J gene: TRBJ1-5
clone size: .
D gene: TRBD1

CDR3 protein: CAWSKGTSAYEQYF
CDR3 DNA: TGTGCCTGGAGTAAAGGGACTAGCGCTTACGAGCAGTACTTC
V gene: TRBV30
J gene: TRBJ2-7
clone size: .
D gene: TRBD2

CDR3 protein: CASSQGEDRNYGYTF
CDR3 DNA: TGCGCCAGCAGCCAAGGAGAGGACAGAAACTATGGCTACACCTTC
V gene: TRBV4-1
J gene: TRBJ1-2
clone size: few
D gene: .

CDR3 protein: CASSTPTATGRETQYF
CDR3 DNA: TGTGCCAGCAGCACACCGACTGCCACGGGTCGAGAGACCCAGTACTTC
V gene: TRBV5-6
J gene: TRBJ2-5
clone size: .
D gene: .

CDR3 protein: CASSSDRSSYNSPLHF
CDR3 DNA: TGCGCCAGCAGCTCCGATAGAAGCTCCTATAATTCACCCCTCCACTTT
V gene: TRBV5-1
J gene: TRBJ1-6
clone size: .
D gene: .

CDR3 protein: CASRRLASPQETQYF
CDR3 DNA: TGTGCCAGCAGGCGACTAGCGTCTCCTCAAGAGACCCAGTACTTC
V gene: TRBV2
J gene: TRBJ2-5
clone size: .
D gene: TRBD2

CDR3 protein: CASSGGFNYEQYF
CDR3 DNA: TGTGCCAGTAGCGGGGGGTTCAACTACGAGCAGTACTTC
V gene: TRBV25-1
J gene: TRBJ2-7
clone size: .
D gene: TRBD2

CDR3 protein: CASSTGTSGGLQETQYF
CDR3 DNA: TGTGCCAGTAGTACCGGGACTAGCGGGGGTCTCCAAGAGACCCAGTACTTC
V gene: TRBV19
J gene: TRBJ2-5
clone size: .
D gene: TRBD2

CDR3 protein: CASSLVPGNTGELFF
CDR3 DNA: TGCGCCAGCAGCTTGGTCCCGGGGAACACCGGGGAGCTGTTTTTT
V gene: TRBV5-1
J gene: TRBJ2-2
clone size: many
D gene: .

CDR3 protein: CASTTLSGATEAFF
CDR3 DNA: TGTGCCAGCACTACCCTGTCGGGGGCAACTGAAGCTTTCTTT
V gene: TRBV6-6
J gene: TRBJ1-1
clone size: few
D gene: .

CDR3 protein: CASSAPAGQGYTF
CDR3 DNA: TGTGCCAGCAGTGCTCCAGCGGGGCAGGGCTACACCTTC
V gene: TRBV25-1
J gene: TRBJ1-2
clone size: .
D gene: .

CDR3 protein: CASLRGGISYNEQFF
CDR3 DNA: TGTGCCAGCTTGCGGGGGGGAATCTCCTACAATGAGCAGTTCTTC
V gene: TRBV7-9
J gene: TRBJ2-1
clone size: .
D gene: TRBD2

CDR3 protein: CASSSSSGHTDTQYF
CDR3 DNA: TGTGCCAGCAGCTCCTCTAGCGGGCACACAGATACGCAGTATTTT
V gene: TRBV13
J gene: TRBJ2-3
clone size: few
D gene: TRBD2

CDR3 protein: CASSIVQINQPQHF
CDR3 DNA: TGTGCCAGTAGTATCGTACAGATCAATCAGCCCCAGCATTTT
V gene: TRBV19
J gene: TRBJ1-5
clone size: few
D gene: .

CDR3 protein: CASSIQGLPEKLFF
CDR3 DNA: TGTGCCAGCAGTATACAGGGGCTTCCTGAAAAACTGTTTTTT
V gene: TRBV27
J gene: TRBJ1-4
clone size: few
D gene: TRBD1

CDR3 protein: CASSAPTGQGRNYTF
CDR3 DNA: TGTGCCAGCAGTGCCCCAACCGGACAGGGGCGAAACTACACCTTC
V gene: TRBV2
J gene: TRBJ1-2
clone size: .
D gene: TRBD1

CDR3 protein: CASSAPGELFF
CDR3 DNA: TGTGCCAGCAGTGCACCCGGGGAGCTGTTTTTT
V gene: TRBV25-1
J gene: TRBJ2-2
clone size: .
D gene: .

CDR3 protein: CASSEGFGRTRGYTF
CDR3 DNA: TGTGCCAGCAGTGAAGGGTTCGGGAGAACTAGGGGCTACACCTTC
V gene: TRBV2
J gene: TRBJ1-2
clone size: .
D gene: .

CDR3 protein: CASSLANYRPDTQYF
CDR3 DNA: TGCGCCAGCAGCTTGGCCAACTACCGCCCAGATACGCAGTATTTT
V gene: TRBV5-1
J gene: TRBJ2-3
clone size: .
D gene: .

CDR3 protein: CASTSLEWNTEAFF
CDR3 DNA: TGTGCCAGCACCTCCCTCGAATGGAACACTGAAGCTTTCTTT
V gene: TRBV2
J gene: TRBJ1-1
clone size: .
D gene: .

CDR3 protein: CSVEFTDRGREQYF
CDR3 DNA: TGCAGCGTTGAATTCACGGACAGGGGGCGCGAGCAGTACTTC
V gene: TRBV29-1
J gene: TRBJ2-7
clone size: .
D gene: TRBD1

CDR3 protein: CSVRDRKETQYF
CDR3 DNA: TGCAGCGTTCGGGACAGAAAAGAGACCCAGTACTTC
V gene: TRBV29-1
J gene: TRBJ2-5
clone size: .
D gene: TRBD1

CDR3 protein: CAWSVANVFAGAFF
CDR3 DNA: TGTGCCTGGAGTGTAGCCAATGTATTTGCGGGAGCTTTCTTT
V gene: TRBV30
J gene: TRBJ1-1
clone size: once
D gene: .

CDR3 protein: CASSLDGGYDYTQYF
CDR3 DNA: TGTGCCAGCAGCTTGGATGGCGGTTATGATTATACGCAGTATTTT
V gene: TRBV5-6
J gene: TRBJ2-3
clone size: .
D gene: .

CDR3 protein: CSVVLQMNTEAFF
CDR3 DNA: TGCAGCGTTGTTCTCCAGATGAACACTGAAGCTTTCTTT
V gene: TRBV29-1
J gene: TRBJ1-1
clone size: few
D gene: .

CDR3 protein: CASSSGINNQPQHF
CDR3 DNA: TGTGCCAGCAGCTCCGGGATTAACAATCAGCCCCAGCATTTT
V gene: TRBV9
J gene: TRBJ1-5
clone size: few
D gene: .

CDR3 protein: CASRPGTWSNQPQHF
CDR3 DNA: TGTGCCAGCAGGCCAGGGACGTGGAGCAATCAGCCCCAGCATTTT
V gene: TRBV6-5
J gene: TRBJ1-5
clone size: .
D gene: .

CDR3 protein: CSAARDRTSYEQYF
CDR3 DNA: TGCAGCGCGGCCCGGGACAGGACCTCCTACGAGCAGTACTTC
V gene: TRBV29-1
J gene: TRBJ2-7
clone size: .
D gene: TRBD1

CDR3 protein: CSVDQGARELFF
CDR3 DNA: TGCAGCGTTGATCAGGGAGCTCGGGAGCTGTTTTTT
V gene: TRBV29-1
J gene: TRBJ2-2
clone size: .
D gene: .

CDR3 protein: CASTPKTGLGLFF
CDR3 DNA: TGTGCCAGTACTCCTAAGACAGGCCTGGGACTGTTTTTT
V gene: TRBV19
J gene: TRBJ2-2
clone size: .
D gene: .

CDR3 protein: CASSQAGTEGPQYF
CDR3 DNA: TGCGCCAGCAGCCAGGCCGGGACAGAGGGTCCCCAGTACTTC
V gene: TRBV4-1
J gene: TRBJ2-5
clone size: few
D gene: TRBD1

CDR3 protein: CSVTMDSLNYGYTF
CDR3 DNA: TGCAGCGTCACAATGGACAGCCTTAACTATGGCTACACCTTC
V gene: TRBV29-1
J gene: TRBJ1-2
clone size: .
D gene: .

CDR3 protein: CASSVGKSNEQFF
CDR3 DNA: TGTGCCAGCAGCGTTGGGAAAAGCAATGAGCAGTTCTTC
V gene: TRBV9
J gene: TRBJ2-1
clone size: .
D gene: .

CDR3 protein: CAWSVGAYSPLHF
CDR3 DNA: TGTGCCTGGAGTGTGGGTGCGTATTCACCCCTCCACTTT
V gene: TRBV30
J gene: TRBJ1-6
clone size: .
D gene: .

CDR3 protein: CASSTGRSSYEQYF
CDR3 DNA: TGTGCCAGCAGTACAGGACGTAGCTCCTACGAGCAGTACTTC
V gene: TRBV7-8
J gene: TRBJ2-7
clone size: .
D gene: .

CDR3 protein: CASSRDRGTAGANVLTF
CDR3 DNA: TGTGCCAGCAGCCGGGACAGGGGGACTGCTGGGGCCAACGTCCTGACTTTC
V gene: TRBV27
J gene: TRBJ2-6
clone size: .
D gene: TRBD1

CDR3 protein: CASSQEGFDATSEQYF
CDR3 DNA: TGCGCCAGCAGCCAAGAGGGGTTCGACGCAACGAGCGAGCAGTACTTC
V gene: TRBV4-3
J gene: TRBJ2-7
clone size: few
D gene: .

CDR3 protein: CASSRLTGDEQYF
CDR3 DNA: TGTGCCAGCAGCCGCCTAACAGGGGACGAGCAGTACTTC
V gene: TRBV7-2
J gene: TRBJ2-7
clone size: .
D gene: TRBD1